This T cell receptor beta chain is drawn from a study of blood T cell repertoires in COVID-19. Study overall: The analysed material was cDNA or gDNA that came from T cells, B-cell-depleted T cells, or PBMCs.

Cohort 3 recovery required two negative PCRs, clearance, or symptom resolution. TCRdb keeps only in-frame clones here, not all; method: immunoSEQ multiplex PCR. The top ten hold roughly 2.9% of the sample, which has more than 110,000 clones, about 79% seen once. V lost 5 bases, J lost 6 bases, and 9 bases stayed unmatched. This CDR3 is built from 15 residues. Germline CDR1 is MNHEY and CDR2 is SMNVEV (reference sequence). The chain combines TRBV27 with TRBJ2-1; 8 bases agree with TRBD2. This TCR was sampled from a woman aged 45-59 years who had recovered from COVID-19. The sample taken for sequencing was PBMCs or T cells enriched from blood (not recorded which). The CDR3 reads CASSLTQRELNEQFF. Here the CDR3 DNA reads TGTGCCAGCAGTCTCACCCAGCGGGAGCTCAATGAGCAGTTCTTC.